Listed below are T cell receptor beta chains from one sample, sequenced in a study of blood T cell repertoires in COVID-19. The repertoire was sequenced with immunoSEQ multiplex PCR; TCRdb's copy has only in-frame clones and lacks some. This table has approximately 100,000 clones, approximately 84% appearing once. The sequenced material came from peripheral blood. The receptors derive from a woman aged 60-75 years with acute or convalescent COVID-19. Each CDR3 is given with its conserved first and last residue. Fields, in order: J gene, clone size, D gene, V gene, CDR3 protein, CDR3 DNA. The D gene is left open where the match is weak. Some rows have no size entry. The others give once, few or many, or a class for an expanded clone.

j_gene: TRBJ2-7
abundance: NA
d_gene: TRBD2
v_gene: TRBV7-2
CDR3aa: CASSLVPSGGPNEQYF
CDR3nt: TGTGCCAGCAGCTTAGTCCCTAGCGGGGGCCCGAACGAGCAGTACTTC

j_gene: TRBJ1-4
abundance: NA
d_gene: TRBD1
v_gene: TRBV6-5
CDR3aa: CASSWGDRDEKLFF
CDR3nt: TGTGCCAGCAGTTGGGGGGACAGGGATGAAAAACTGTTTTTT

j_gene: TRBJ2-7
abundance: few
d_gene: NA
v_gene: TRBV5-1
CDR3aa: CASSLGRGSYEQYF
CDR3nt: TGCGCCAGCAGCTTGGGCCGGGGCTCCTACGAGCAGTACTTC

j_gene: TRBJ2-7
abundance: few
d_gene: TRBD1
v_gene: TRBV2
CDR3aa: CASVRTGNSYEQYF
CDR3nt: TGTGCCAGCGTCCGGACAGGGAATTCCTACGAGCAGTACTTC

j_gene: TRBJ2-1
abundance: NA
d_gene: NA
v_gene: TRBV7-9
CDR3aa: CASSQWDGSSYNEQFF
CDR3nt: TGTGCCAGCAGCCAGTGGGATGGGAGCTCCTACAATGAGCAGTTCTTC

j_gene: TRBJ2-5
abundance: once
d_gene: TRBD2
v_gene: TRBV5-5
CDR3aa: CASSLDRTGGRWTQYF
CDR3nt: TGTGCCAGCAGCTTGGACAGGACGGGGGGTCGGTGGACCCAGTACTTC

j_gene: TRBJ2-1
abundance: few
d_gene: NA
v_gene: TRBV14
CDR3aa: CASSQDHTDSANEQFF
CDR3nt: TGTGCCAGCAGCCAAGATCATACGGACAGCGCCAATGAGCAGTTCTTC

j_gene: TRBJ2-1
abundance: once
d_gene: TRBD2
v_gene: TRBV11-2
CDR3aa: CASSLNTLLAGENNEQFF
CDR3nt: TGTGCCAGCAGCTTAAATACCTTACTAGCGGGAGAAAACAATGAGCAGTTCTTC

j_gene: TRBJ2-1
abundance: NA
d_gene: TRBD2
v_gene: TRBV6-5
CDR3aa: CASRRGEGNEQFF
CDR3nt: TGTGCCAGCAGGCGGGGGGAGGGCAATGAGCAGTTCTTC

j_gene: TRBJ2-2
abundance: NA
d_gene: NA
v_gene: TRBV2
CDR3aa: CASAPSTGELFF
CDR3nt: TGTGCCAGCGCCCCGAGCACCGGGGAGCTGTTTTTT

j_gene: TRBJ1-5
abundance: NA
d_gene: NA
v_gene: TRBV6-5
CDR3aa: CASSYGGGGQPQHF
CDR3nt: TGTGCCAGCAGTTATGGTGGGGGCGGTCAGCCCCAGCATTTT

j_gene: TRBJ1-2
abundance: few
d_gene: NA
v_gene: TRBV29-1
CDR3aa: CSVGTVGLRGYTF
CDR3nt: TGCAGCGTTGGAACTGTAGGACTCCGAGGCTACACCTTC

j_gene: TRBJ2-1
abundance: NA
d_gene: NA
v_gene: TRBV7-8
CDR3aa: CASSLGARSYNEQFF
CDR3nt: TGTGCCAGCAGCTTAGGGGCGCGAAGCTACAATGAGCAGTTCTTC

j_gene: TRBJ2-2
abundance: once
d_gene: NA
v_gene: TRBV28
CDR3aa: CASRPRAGELFF
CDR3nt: TGTGCCAGCAGGCCTAGAGCCGGGGAGCTGTTTTTT

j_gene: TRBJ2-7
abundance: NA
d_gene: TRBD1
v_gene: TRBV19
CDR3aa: CASTPDRGPYEQYF
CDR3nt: TGTGCCAGTACCCCGGACAGGGGCCCCTACGAGCAGTACTTC

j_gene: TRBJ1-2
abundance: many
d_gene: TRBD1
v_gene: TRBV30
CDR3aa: CAWSQQGNYGYTF
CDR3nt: TGTGCCTGGAGCCAACAGGGGAACTATGGCTACACCTTC

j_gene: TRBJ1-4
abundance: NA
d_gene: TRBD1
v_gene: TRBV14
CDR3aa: CASSQPRGLGEKLFF
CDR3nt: TGTGCCAGCAGCCAGCCCAGGGGGCTGGGTGAAAAACTGTTTTTT

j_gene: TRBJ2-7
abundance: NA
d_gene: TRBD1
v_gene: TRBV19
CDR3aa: CASSGQGDEQYF
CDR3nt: TGTGCCAGTAGTGGACAGGGCGACGAGCAGTACTTC

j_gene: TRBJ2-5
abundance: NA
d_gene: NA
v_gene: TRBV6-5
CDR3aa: CASSYWVFGERETQYF
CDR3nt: TGTGCCAGCAGTTATTGGGTCTTCGGCGAGCGGGAGACCCAGTACTTC

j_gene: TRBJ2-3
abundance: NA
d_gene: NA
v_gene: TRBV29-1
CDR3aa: CSVDRTGTDTQYF
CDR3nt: TGCAGCGTTGACCGGACAGGCACAGATACGCAGTATTTT

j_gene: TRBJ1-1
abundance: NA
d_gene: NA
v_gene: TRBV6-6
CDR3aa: CASTFDTRGTEAFF
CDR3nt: TGTGCCAGCACCTTTGACACCCGGGGCACTGAAGCTTTCTTT

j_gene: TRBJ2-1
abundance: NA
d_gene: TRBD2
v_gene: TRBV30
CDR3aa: CASPVASGREQFF
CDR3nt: TGTGCCTCCCCGGTGGCTAGCGGGAGGGAGCAGTTCTTC

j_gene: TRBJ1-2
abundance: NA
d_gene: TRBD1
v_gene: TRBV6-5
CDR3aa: CASRRTTGGGYGYTF
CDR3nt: TGTGCCAGCAGGCGTACTACAGGGGGCGGCTATGGCTACACCTTC

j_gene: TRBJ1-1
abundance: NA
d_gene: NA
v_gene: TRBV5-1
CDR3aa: CASSLWGMNTEAFF
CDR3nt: TGCGCCAGCAGCTTGTGGGGCATGAACACTGAAGCTTTCTTT

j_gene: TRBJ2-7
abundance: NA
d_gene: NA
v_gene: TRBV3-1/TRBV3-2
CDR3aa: CASSQNPGESYEQYF
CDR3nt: TGTGCCAGCAGCCAAAATCCCGGAGAGTCCTACGAGCAGTACTTC

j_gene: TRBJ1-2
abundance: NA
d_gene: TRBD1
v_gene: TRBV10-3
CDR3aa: CAISESTGAQANYGYTF
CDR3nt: TGTGCCATCAGTGAGTCGACAGGGGCCCAAGCTAACTATGGCTACACCTTC

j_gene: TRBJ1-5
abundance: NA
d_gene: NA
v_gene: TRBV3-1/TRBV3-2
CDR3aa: CASSQDTANQPQHF
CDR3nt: TGTGCCAGCAGCCAAGATACAGCTAATCAGCCCCAGCATTTT

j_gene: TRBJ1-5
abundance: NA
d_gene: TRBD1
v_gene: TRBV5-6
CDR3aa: CASSKEQGGGNQPQHF
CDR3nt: TGTGCCAGCAGCAAGGAGCAGGGGGGTGGCAATCAGCCCCAGCATTTT